Below, 27 T cell receptor beta chains from the same sample are listed, as sequenced in a study of STAT5B mutations in CD4+ large granular lymphocyte leukemia (dated by TCRdb to between 2021 and 2024). To prepare the library, the immunoSEQ multiplex PCR assay was applied. TCRdb's version of the immuneACCESS table is confined to in-frame rearrangements and falls short of the full clone set. An unresolved V gene accounts for under half of the shortfall where checked; the remainder is of unknown origin. The sample table shows about 34,000 clones, and about nine tenths are seen once. The biggest ten clones account for approximately 1% of the sample. Sequencing was done on a sample of CD4+ T cells from blood buffy coats. These TCRs come from a human donor in good health.

The chain uses TRBV11-1 and TRBJ1-3; D is ambiguous. The germline V gene has CDR1 SGHAT and CDR2 FQDESV (reference sequence). V was cut by 0 bases and J by 9 bases, with 9 bases left in between. There are 13 residues in the CDR3. CDR3: CASSLASRSTIYF. Here the CDR3 DNA reads TGTGCCAGCAGCTTAGCCTCCCGGAGCACCATATATTTT.

V and J are TRBV11-2 and TRBJ1-4; TRBD1 matches 9 bases. The germline V gene encodes CDR1 SGHAT and CDR2 FQNNGV. The CDR3 runs to 15 residues. After removal of 6 bases from V and 9 bases from J, the junction contained 11 bases not matched to a gene. CDR3 in DNA: TGTGCCAGCAGGGGAAACCGGGACAGGGATAAAAAACTGTTTTTT. This encodes CASRGNRDRDKKLFF. The full variable domain, in which reference TRBV11-2 and TRBJ1-4 provide the parts outside the CDR3, is EAGVAQSPRYKIIEKRQSVAFWCNPISGHATLYWYQQILGQGPKLLIQFQNNGVVDDSQLPKDRFSAERLKGVDSTLKIQPAKLEDSAVYLCASRGNRDRDKKLFFGSGTQLSVL.

V gene TRBV9 combines with J gene TRBJ1-4, with TRBD1 identical over 7 bases. CDR3 length: 14 amino acids. Looked up from germline, CDR1 is SGDLS and CDR2 is YYNGEE. V dropped 0 bases and J dropped 7; count of bases not matched to a gene: 3. CDR3 sequence (DNA): TGTGCCAGCAGCGTAGGACAGGGTGGTGAAAAACTGTTTTTT. It codes for CASSVGQGGEKLFF.

The gene calls are TRBV6-5 and TRBJ1-2; D gene unclear. Trimming took off 6 bases at V and 5 bases at J, with 10 bases between the two ends. The CDR3 contains 12 residues. Germline values: CDR1 MNHEY, CDR2 SVGAGI. The CDR3 spells CASSHDLYGYTF. The CDR3 DNA is TGTGCCAGCAGCCACGACCTTTATGGCTACACCTTC.

The V and J genes are TRBV6-1 and TRBJ1-5, with 10 bases aligning to TRBD1. The CDR3 has 16 amino acids. Germline CDR1 and CDR2: MNHNS and SASEGT. V was pared by 0 bases and J by 9 bases, with 8 bases of the junction left unmatched. CDR3 sequence reads: CASSEAPGTGVGPQHF. The CDR3 region has the DNA TGTGCCAGCAGTGAAGCGCCCGGGACAGGGGTTGGGCCCCAGCATTTT.

J is TRBJ1-2 and V is TRBV7-2; perhaps TRBD1 as D (5 bases). With 1 base removed from V and 6 bases from J, the gap between germline ends came to 9 bases. Germline CDR1 is SGHTA and CDR2 is FQGNSA. The CDR3 length is 13 residues. Here the CDR3 reads CASSLDGGNGYTF. CDR3 in DNA: TGTGCCAGCAGCTTAGACGGGGGTAATGGCTACACCTTC.

The gene calls are TRBV10-3 and TRBJ2-3, with 10 bases identical to TRBD1. Per the germline V gene, CDR1 is ENHRY and CDR2 is SYGVKD. The length of the CDR3 is 16 residues. J gave up 0 bases and V 3 bases, and 3 bases lay outside the gene matches. The CDR3 DNA is TGTGCCATCAGTGAATGGACAGGGGGTAGCACAGATACGCAGTATTTT. It translates to CAISEWTGGSTDTQYF.

The J gene is TRBJ1-3, the V gene TRBV27; TRBD1 might be the D (5 bases). V lost 9 bases, J lost 2 bases, and 11 bases lay in between. This CDR3 comprises 13 residues. The germline V gene has CDR1 MNHEY and CDR2 SMNVEV (reference sequence). The CDR3 nucleotides are TGTGCCAGTAAGGGGACCCCTGGAAACACCATATATTTT. Translated, it gives CASKGTPGNTIYF.

V and J are TRBV9 and TRBJ2-3; D is undetermined. V dropped 4 bases and J dropped 1 base, with 19 bases sitting between them. The germline gives CDR1 SGDLS, CDR2 YYNGEE. This CDR3 comprises 17 residues. CDR3 coding DNA: TGTGCCAGCAGCTCACCTATCAGGAGTCCACGCACAGATACGCAGTATTTT. Encoded protein: CASSSPIRSPRTDTQYF. Variable domain in full (rest from reference TRBV9 and TRBJ2-3): DSGVTQTPKHLITATGQRVTLRCSPRSGDLSVYWYQQSLDQGLQFLIQYYNGEERAKGNILERFSAQQFPDLHSELNLSSLELGDSALYFCASSSPIRSPRTDTQYFGPGTRLTVL.

CDR3 sequence reads: CASSLRGDIAYNEQFF. CDR3 nucleotides: TGTGCCAGCAGCTTAAGAGGGGACATCGCCTACAATGAGCAGTTCTTC. The V and J genes are TRBV7-3 and TRBJ2-1; possible D gene TRBD1, 6 bases. CDR3 length: 16 residues. The V end lost 1 base, the J end lost 2 bases, and 12 bases lay between the germline ends. The germline CDR1 and CDR2 sequences are SGHTA and FQGTGA.

This clone appeared a single time. The chain combines TRBV6-5 with TRBJ1-2, with 7 nucleotides matching TRBD1. The CDR3 contains 11 residues. The ends lost 7 bases at V and 8 bases at J; junction bases unmatched: 4. The germline V gene encodes CDR1 MNHEY and CDR2 SVGAGI. CDR3 in DNA: TGTGCCAGCACCCAGGGGGGAGGCTACACCTTC. This translates into CASTQGGGYTF.

The V gene is TRBV7-9, the J gene TRBJ1-5; the match to TRBD1 covers 9 bases. The CDR3 length is 14 residues. The V gene's germline CDR1 is SEHNR and CDR2 FQNEAQ (reference sequence). V gave up 6 bases and J gave up 7 bases; unmatched junction bases: 7. The CDR3, as DNA: TGTGCCAGCAGTCGAGACAGGGGGGGACAGCCCCAGCATTTT. Translated: CASSRDRGGQPQHF.

The chain links TRBV5-1 to TRBJ2-5; no definite D call. Germline values: CDR1 SGHRS, CDR2 YFSETQ. The CDR3 length is 12 residues. The V and J ends lost 0 bases and 7 bases respectively, with 7 bases between them. CDR3 sequence reads: CASSLEGVTQYF. The CDR3 coding sequence is TGCGCCAGCAGCTTGGAGGGCGTGACCCAGTACTTC.

V gene TRBV7-8 combines with J gene TRBJ1-5; a weak D match, TRBD1 (5 bases). This CDR3 is 14 amino acids long. The germline V gene encodes CDR1 SGHVS and CDR2 FQNEAQ. V shed 5 bases and J shed 3 bases, with 11 bases lying between them. CDR3 DNA sequence: TGTGCCAGCAGCGCCGACAGATTCAATCAGCCCCAGCATTTT. Translation: CASSADRFNQPQHF. Filled out from reference TRBV7-8 and TRBJ1-5, the complete variable domain reads GAGVSQSPRYKVAKRGQDVALRCDPISGHVSLFWYQQALGQGPEFLTYFQNEAQLDKSGLPSDRFFAERPEGSVSTLKIQRTQQEDSAVYLCASSADRFNQPQHFGDGTRLSIL.

Turning to this clone: The junction shows a germline mismatch at one end, possibly a read error. The V gene is TRBV18, the J gene TRBJ2-7; perhaps D is TRBD1 or TRBD2 (5 bases each). There are 14 residues in the CDR3. Looked up from germline, CDR1 is KGHSH and CDR2 is LQKENI. This chain's CDR3 is CASSPPSRDQDPNF. DNA of the CDR3: TGTGCCAGCTCACCACCGAGTCGGGACCAAGACCCGAACTTC.

The chain combines TRBV6-1 with TRBJ1-3; D call uncertain. The germline V gene has CDR1 MNHNS and CDR2 SASEGT. V shed 2 bases and J shed 4 bases, with 12 bases lying between them. The CDR3 is made up of 15 amino acids. Written as DNA, the CDR3 is TGTGCCAGCAGTGAATTGACATTTCGGGGAAACACCATATATTTT. Translating gives CASSELTFRGNTIYF.

This clone was counted only a few times. This chain joins TRBV5-6 and TRBJ2-3, with D perhaps given as TRBD1 or TRBD2 (5 bases each). V dropped 1 base and J dropped 1 base, with 10 bases sitting between them. CDR3 length: 15 amino acids. Germline V lookup: CDR1 SGHDT, CDR2 YYEEEE. CDR3 coding DNA: TGTGCCAGCAGCTTGTTCCAGGGAGGCACAGATACGCAGTATTTT. It codes for CASSLFQGGTDTQYF.

The chain combines TRBV5-6 with TRBJ1-6; 9 positions match TRBD1. Germline lookup yields CDR1 SGHDT and CDR2 YYEEEE. The CDR3 contains 17 residues. The V and J ends lost 0 bases and 8 bases, in that order; junction bases with no gene match: 9. CDR3: CASSLVPGQGFYSPLHF. The CDR3 coding sequence is TGTGCCAGCAGCTTGGTCCCGGGACAGGGTTTCTATTCACCCCTCCACTTT.

The rearrangement links TRBV6-6 to TRBJ2-7; the match to TRBD2 covers 14 bases. V lost 2 bases to trimming and J lost 3 bases; unmatched junction nucleotides: 3. This CDR3 comprises 16 residues. Germline lookup yields CDR1 MNHNY and CDR2 SVGAGI (reference sequence). DNA for the CDR3: TGTGCCAGCAGTTACCCCGGGACTAGCGGGAGCTACGAGCAGTACTTC. The encoded protein is CASSYPGTSGSYEQYF.

The chain combines TRBV7-3 with TRBJ1-2; TRBD1 might be the D (5 bases). V was cut by 5 bases and J by 4 bases, with 20 bases left in between. The CDR3 totals 16 residues. The germline V gene encodes CDR1 SGHTA and CDR2 FQGTGA. CDR3 loop: CASSPAGSGTVYGYTF. The CDR3 DNA sequence: TGTGCCAGCAGCCCCGCCGGCTCCGGGACTGTCTATGGCTACACCTTC. Using reference TRBV7-3 and TRBJ1-2 for the parts outside the CDR3, the full variable domain is GAGVSQTPSNKVTEKGKYVELRCDPISGHTALYWYRQSLGQGPEFLIYFQGTGAADDSGLPNDRFFAVRPEGSVSTLKIQRTERGDSAVYLCASSPAGSGTVYGYTFGSGTRLTVV.

This chain links TRBV12-5 with TRBJ2-5; D call uncertain. V lost 3 bases, J lost 7 bases, and 9 bases lay in between. Per the germline V gene, CDR1 is LGHNT and CDR2 is FRNRAP. The CDR3 runs 12 residues. The CDR3 reads CASGLSRGTQYF. The CDR3 DNA reads as TGTGCTAGTGGTTTATCCCGTGGGACCCAGTACTTC.

The chain uses TRBV6-6 and TRBJ2-5; 7 nucleotides line up with TRBD2. Germline V lookup: CDR1 MNHNY, CDR2 SVGAGI (reference sequence). This CDR3 has 14 residues. The V and J ends lost 6 bases and 2 bases, in that order; junction bases with no gene match: 6. DNA of the CDR3: TGTGCCAGCAGCGCTACTAGCGAGCAAGAGACCCAGTACTTC. It encodes CASSATSEQETQYF.

The genes are TRBV5-4 and TRBJ1-1; D is possibly TRBD1 (6 bases). V lost 0 bases, J lost 2 bases, and 11 bases lay in between. This CDR3 region has 15 residues. Germline V CDR1 and CDR2: SGHNT, YYREEE (reference sequence). The CDR3 region is CASSLVRGPNTEAFF. The CDR3 DNA sequence: TGTGCCAGCAGCTTGGTCAGGGGCCCTAACACTGAAGCTTTCTTT.

V usage is TRBV7-3 and J usage is TRBJ2-2; a weak D match, TRBD2 (6 bases). Per the germline V gene, CDR1 is SGHTA and CDR2 is FQGTGA. Trimming took 6 bases from V and 5 from J, leaving 16 bases between them. This CDR3 contains 15 residues. The CDR3 sequence is CASRRAGGLTGELFF. CDR3 coding DNA: TGTGCCAGCAGGCGAGCGGGCGGATTGACCGGGGAGCTGTTTTTT.

V gene TRBV4-1 combines with J gene TRBJ2-5; maybe TRBD1 (6 bases). Gene TRBJ2-7 matches the end of the DNA better, so the J call may be wrong. The germline V gene encodes CDR1 MGHRA and CDR2 YSYEKL. The CDR3 is made up of 15 amino acids. The chain's CDR3 is CASSLTGQNNYEQYF. The CDR3 DNA is TGCGCCAGCAGCCTGACGGGACAAAACAACTACGAGCAGTACTTC.

V and J are TRBV9 and TRBJ2-7; 11 bases match TRBD1. V was pared by 2 bases and J by 1 base, with 5 bases of the junction left unmatched. Germline V gene lookup returns CDR1 SGDLS and CDR2 YYNGEE. The CDR3 has 16 residues. CDR3 sequence reads: CASSVGQGAVSYEQYF. The CDR3 nucleotides read TGTGCCAGCAGCGTTGGACAGGGGGCCGTGTCCTACGAGCAGTACTTC. The whole variable domain, remainder taken from reference TRBV9 and TRBJ2-7, is DSGVTQTPKHLITATGQRVTLRCSPRSGDLSVYWYQQSLDQGLQFLIQYYNGEERAKGNILERFSAQQFPDLHSELNLSSLELGDSALYFCASSVGQGAVSYEQYFGPGTRLTVT.

This chain links TRBV7-2 with TRBJ2-3, with D hard to call. This CDR3 is 13 amino acids long. V lost 3 bases, J lost 0 bases, and 4 bases lay in between. Germline V gene lookup returns CDR1 SGHTA and CDR2 FQGNSA. The CDR3 spells CASSFPSTDTQYF. The CDR3 DNA reads TGTGCCAGCAGCTTCCCTAGCACAGATACGCAGTATTTT.